A single TCR beta chain is shown here with its context. The CDR3 spans 18 residues. CDR1 SEHNR and CDR2 FQNEAQ come from the germline V gene (reference sequence). Losses at the gene ends were 6 bases for V and 0 bases for J; bases not matched to a gene: 13. The data stem from a study of cytomegalovirus exposure and HLA in healthy donors. The PCR contained 60 Vbeta and 13 Jbeta primers. Sequenced by immunoSEQ multiplex PCR; TCRdb stores in-frame clones only, minus some. The data show about 160,000 clones, with 80% to 90% seen just once and approximately 1.9% held by the top ten. The receptor was isolated from a man between 18 and 29 years old in good health and CMV-seronegative. The sequencing sample was made of PBMCs. V is TRBV7-9 and J is TRBJ1-2, with 10 bases lining up with TRBD1. In DNA form, the CDR3 reads TGTGCCAGCAGTCCGACAGGGGGCTCCCAAACCTCTAACTATGGCTACACCTTC. It translates to CASSPTGGSQTSNYGYTF.